Sequencing of this T cell receptor (beta chain) was carried out in a study of blood T cells in healthy people across ages (dated by TCRdb to between 2015 and 2016). Context from the whole study: In model experiments, template switching captured roughly one uniquely barcoded TCR beta cDNA molecule for every two T cells. The study measured age-related changes in TCR beta repertoire diversity using deep sequencing normalized with unique cDNA molecular identifiers. The donors were divided into four age groups: young (average about 16 years), middle-aged (about 41), aged (approximately 62) and long-lived (about 90). To avoid experimental bias, donors of different ages were randomly spread across the sequencing lanes. The study analyzed two additional independent replicas of 1 million unique cDNA reads from the same blood draw for two donors, one aged 18 to 30 and one aged 80 or older.

The sample holds many counts of this clonotype. It has no known antigen specificity. No base qualities exist here, and no much larger clone lies one base off it. The CDR3 sequence holds 12 residues, the cysteine and phenylalanine included. Only CDR3 DNA is held: 36 bases, read in frame from base 1. The germline V gene encodes CDR1 MNHEY and CDR2 SMNVEV (reference sequence). Germline trimming: 7 bases from V, 6 bases from J; junction bases outside gene matches: 5. The 39 donors, aged 6 to 90 years, were systemically healthy Caucasian individuals from Russia. Around 10 milliliters of peripheral blood were collected from each donor into EDTA-treated Vacutainer tubes. PBMCs were isolated by Ficoll-Paque density-gradient centrifugation, with at least 6 million obtained per sample. Total RNA, at least 6 micrograms per sample, was extracted from PBMCs with Trizol reagent. Naive CD45RAhigh/CD27high T cell percentages were measured by flow cytometry on a PBMC aliquot from every donor.

What the research found in general, with its limitations: Observed TCR beta diversity per million T cells fell roughly linearly with age, and a significant reduction was already apparent by age about 38. Total diversity estimates from one million sequenced T cells were considered lower bounds and underestimates. Compared with the aged group, more naive CD4+ T cells, fewer expanded clones and increased TCR diversity were shown by the long-lived group, suggesting age selection. Because the CMV infection status of the donors was unknown, age-related changes in expanded clonotypes may potentially have been confounded. Since profiling was done on bulk unsorted PBMCs, naive and antigen-experienced compartments could not be conclusively compared. The percentage of naive T cells measured by flow cytometry correlated strongly with observed TCR beta diversity.

The library relied on 5' RACE. The sample was run on an Illumina HiSeq 2500. A second roughly 6 to 12 cycle PCR used a sample-barcoded 5' primer and a J-beta primer mix. Each TCR beta cDNA molecule received a unique molecular identifier from a template-switch 5' adaptor carrying 12 random nucleotides. Each sample yielded at least 3 million CDR3-containing paired-end reads. All of the RNA was converted into first-strand cDNA using the Mint cDNA synthesis kit, with a TRBC-specific oligonucleotide serving as the primer. All cDNA was treated with uracil-DNA glycosylase and then went through a first 18-cycle PCR with the universal primers M1SS and BC2_uni_R. The published analysis was carried out like this. For normalization, 1 million high-quality reads were randomly selected from each sample, with every read carrying a distinct molecular identifier. Reads with shared molecular identifiers were discarded instead of being binned into consensus sequences. MiTCR, with a Q25 quality threshold and the strictest error-elimination algorithm, was used for CDR3 identification, clonotype clustering and error correction. A nonparametric unseen species model using Euler transformation provided a lower-bound estimate of total TCR beta diversity. The public reads were reprocessed in TCRdb via fastp at Q25 and MiXCR, keeping in-frame beta chains. Under each unique CDR3 protein, matching rows form one entry showing the most common genes and DNA. The V and J calls come from TCRdb's annotation, not from the publication. The sample yields under 2 million distinct CDR3 sequences; 34% were counted once. The ten largest clones take up roughly 12% of the sample.

The sequence came from a woman under 40 in good health. Sequencing was done on a sample of blood. The sequence is built from TRBV27 and TRBJ1-2, with 7 bases aligning to TRBD1. The CDR3 sequence is CASKNTGDGYTF. The bases are TGTGCCAGCAAAAATACAGGGGATGGCTACACCTTC.